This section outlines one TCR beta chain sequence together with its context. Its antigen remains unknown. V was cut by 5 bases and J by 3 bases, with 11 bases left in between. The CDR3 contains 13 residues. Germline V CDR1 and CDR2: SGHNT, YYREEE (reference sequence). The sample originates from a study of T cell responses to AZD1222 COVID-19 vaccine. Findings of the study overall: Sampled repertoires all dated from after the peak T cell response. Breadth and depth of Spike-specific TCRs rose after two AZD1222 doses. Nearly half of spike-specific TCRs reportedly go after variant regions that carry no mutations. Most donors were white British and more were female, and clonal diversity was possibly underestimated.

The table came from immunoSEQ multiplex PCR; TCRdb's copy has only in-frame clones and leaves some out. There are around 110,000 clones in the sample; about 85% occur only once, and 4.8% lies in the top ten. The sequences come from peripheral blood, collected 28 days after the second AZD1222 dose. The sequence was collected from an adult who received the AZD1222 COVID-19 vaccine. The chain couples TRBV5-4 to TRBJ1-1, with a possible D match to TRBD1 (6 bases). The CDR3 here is CASRAGHDTEAFF. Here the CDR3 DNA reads TGTGCCAGCAGGGCGGGACACGACACTGAAGCTTTCTTT.